The rows below give T cell receptor beta chains drawn from one sample of a study of lymphopenia after photon versus proton radiotherapy. The assay was immunoSEQ multiplex PCR, and TCRdb's table has in-frame clones only and misses some. The table records 30,000 to 35,000 clones, roughly nine tenths of them present only once. This specimen consisted of peripheral blood, obtained from a patient treated with proton-based radiotherapy. These TCRs come from a woman aged 70-85 years with pancreatic cancer. Some clones in this sample may be carry-over from other donors' samples. Each CDR3 is given with its conserved first and last residue. A D gene is named only where the DNA matches it firmly. Some rows have no size entry. The others give once, few or many, or a class for an expanded clone.

j_call: TRBJ2-1; v_call: TRBV7-8; d_call: .; clone_size: few; cdr3_aa: CASSTTGHVTRNEQFF; cdr3_nt: TGTGCCAGCAGCACCACGGGACACGTAACAAGGAATGAGCAGTTCTTC
j_call: TRBJ1-1; v_call: TRBV5-1; d_call: TRBD1; clone_size: .; cdr3_aa: CASSSQTGSAFEAFF; cdr3_nt: TGCGCCAGCAGCTCACAGACAGGGAGCGCTTTTGAAGCTTTCTTT
j_call: TRBJ2-3; v_call: TRBV10-3; d_call: .; clone_size: .; cdr3_aa: CAIGATGGVTDTQYF; cdr3_nt: TGTGCCATCGGCGCAACAGGGGGGGTCACAGATACGCAGTATTTT
j_call: TRBJ2-1; v_call: TRBV9; d_call: .; clone_size: .; cdr3_aa: CASSVAGERNEQFF; cdr3_nt: TGTGCCAGCAGCGTAGCTGGCGAGAGAAATGAGCAGTTCTTC
j_call: TRBJ2-7; v_call: TRBV19; d_call: TRBD1; clone_size: .; cdr3_aa: CASSATGTGGRYEQYF; cdr3_nt: TGTGCCAGTAGTGCAACCGGGACAGGGGGCAGGTACGAGCAGTACTTC
j_call: TRBJ1-3; v_call: TRBV7-8; d_call: .; clone_size: once; cdr3_aa: CASSRMFGNTIYF; cdr3_nt: TGTGCCAGCAGCCGAATGTTTGGAAACACCATATATTTT
j_call: TRBJ2-1; v_call: TRBV11-2; d_call: TRBD1; clone_size: .; cdr3_aa: CASSLDPTGGGEQFF; cdr3_nt: TGTGCCAGCAGCTTAGATCCGACAGGGGGCGGTGAGCAGTTCTTC
j_call: TRBJ2-5; v_call: TRBV28; d_call: TRBD1; clone_size: .; cdr3_aa: CASSSRDSYQETQYF; cdr3_nt: TGTGCCAGCAGTTCACGGGACAGCTACCAAGAGACCCAGTACTTC
j_call: TRBJ1-4; v_call: TRBV18; d_call: TRBD1; clone_size: .; cdr3_aa: CASSPLGQINEKLFF; cdr3_nt: TGTGCCAGCTCACCCTTGGGACAGATTAATGAAAAACTGTTTTTT
j_call: TRBJ1-6; v_call: TRBV15; d_call: TRBD1; clone_size: .; cdr3_aa: CATSKGQGSNSPLHF; cdr3_nt: TGTGCCACCAGCAAAGGACAGGGCTCCAATTCACCCCTCCACTTT
j_call: TRBJ1-6; v_call: TRBV27; d_call: .; clone_size: .; cdr3_aa: CASRDWTSYNSPLHF; cdr3_nt: TGTGCCAGCAGGGATTGGACCTCCTATAATTCACCCCTCCACTTT
j_call: TRBJ1-1; v_call: TRBV19; d_call: .; clone_size: few; cdr3_aa: CASSWKGTSEAFF; cdr3_nt: TGTGCCAGTAGTTGGAAGGGGACATCTGAAGCTTTCTTT
j_call: TRBJ2-3; v_call: TRBV6-4; d_call: .; clone_size: .; cdr3_aa: CASSEYLNTDTQYF; cdr3_nt: TGTGCCAGCAGTGAATACCTAAACACAGATACGCAGTATTTT
j_call: TRBJ2-3; v_call: TRBV14; d_call: .; clone_size: .; cdr3_aa: CASSQRGITDTQYF; cdr3_nt: TGTGCCAGCAGCCAAAGGGGGATCACAGATACGCAGTATTTT
j_call: TRBJ2-3; v_call: TRBV29-1; d_call: .; clone_size: .; cdr3_aa: CSVGPGADTQYF; cdr3_nt: TGCAGCGTTGGTCCAGGGGCAGATACGCAGTATTTT
j_call: TRBJ1-1; v_call: TRBV27; d_call: .; clone_size: once; cdr3_aa: CASSTPERTEAFF; cdr3_nt: TGTGCCAGCAGTACGCCGGAGCGGACTGAAGCTTTCTTT
j_call: TRBJ2-2; v_call: TRBV6-6; d_call: TRBD1; clone_size: .; cdr3_aa: CASSGTDKRTGELFF; cdr3_nt: TGTGCCAGCAGCGGGACAGATAAACGCACCGGGGAGCTGTTTTTT
j_call: TRBJ1-2; v_call: TRBV6-4; d_call: .; clone_size: medium-sized; cdr3_aa: CASSDTGNYGYTF; cdr3_nt: TGTGCCAGCAGTGACACAGGGAACTATGGCTACACCTTC
j_call: TRBJ1-1; v_call: TRBV30; d_call: .; clone_size: .; cdr3_aa: CAWSVVRGTEAFF; cdr3_nt: TGTGCCTGGAGTGTCGTTAGGGGGACTGAAGCTTTCTTT
j_call: TRBJ1-1; v_call: TRBV19; d_call: .; clone_size: .; cdr3_aa: CASSIDLGANTEAFF; cdr3_nt: TGTGCCAGTAGTATAGATCTCGGCGCTAACACTGAAGCTTTCTTT
j_call: TRBJ1-6; v_call: TRBV5-6; d_call: .; clone_size: .; cdr3_aa: CASSFRAQGPTNSPLHF; cdr3_nt: TGTGCCAGCAGCTTTAGGGCCCAGGGACCGACTAATTCACCCCTCCACTTT
j_call: TRBJ1-4; v_call: TRBV4-2; d_call: TRBD1; clone_size: .; cdr3_aa: CASSQEGPQGAVEKLFF; cdr3_nt: TGTGCCAGCAGCCAAGAAGGTCCTCAGGGGGCAGTCGAAAAACTGTTTTTT
j_call: TRBJ2-2; v_call: TRBV6-6; d_call: TRBD1; clone_size: .; cdr3_aa: CATRIGQGAGGELFF; cdr3_nt: TGTGCCACCAGAATCGGGCAGGGGGCTGGCGGGGAGCTGTTTTTT
j_call: TRBJ1-1; v_call: TRBV19; d_call: .; clone_size: .; cdr3_aa: CASRGGQLNTEAFF; cdr3_nt: TGTGCCAGTAGGGGCGGACAGTTGAACACTGAAGCTTTCTTT
j_call: TRBJ1-1; v_call: TRBV11-2; d_call: .; clone_size: .; cdr3_aa: CASSTGVMNTEAFF; cdr3_nt: TGTGCCAGCAGCACGGGGGTCATGAACACTGAAGCTTTCTTT
j_call: TRBJ1-5; v_call: TRBV19; d_call: TRBD1; clone_size: .; cdr3_aa: CASSSGTGAKAQHF; cdr3_nt: TGTGCCAGTAGTTCCGGGACAGGGGCGAAGGCCCAGCATTTT
j_call: TRBJ1-1; v_call: TRBV2; d_call: .; clone_size: .; cdr3_aa: CASSEGTYTEAFF; cdr3_nt: TGTGCCAGCAGTGAGGGGACCTACACTGAAGCTTTCTTT
j_call: TRBJ1-2; v_call: TRBV5-4; d_call: .; clone_size: .; cdr3_aa: CASSQDSVGGIYGYTF; cdr3_nt: TGCGCCAGCAGCCAAGATTCGGTCGGAGGGATCTATGGCTACACCTTC
j_call: TRBJ1-5; v_call: TRBV7-9; d_call: .; clone_size: .; cdr3_aa: CASSSQGGSNQPQHF; cdr3_nt: TGTGCCAGCAGCTCACAGGGTGGAAGCAATCAGCCCCAGCATTTT
j_call: TRBJ1-3; v_call: TRBV2; d_call: .; clone_size: few; cdr3_aa: CASSERGTSGNTIYF; cdr3_nt: TGTGCCAGCAGTGAGCGGGGGACGTCTGGAAACACCATATATTTT
j_call: TRBJ1-1; v_call: TRBV19; d_call: TRBD1; clone_size: .; cdr3_aa: CASLDYGRGPNTEAFF; cdr3_nt: TGTGCCAGTCTGGATTACGGTAGGGGGCCGAACACTGAAGCTTTCTTT
j_call: TRBJ1-1; v_call: TRBV28; d_call: .; clone_size: .; cdr3_aa: CASSLNPGLMNTEAFF; cdr3_nt: TGTGCCAGCAGTTTAAACCCAGGGTTGATGAACACTGAAGCTTTCTTT
j_call: TRBJ1-1; v_call: TRBV7-4; d_call: .; clone_size: .; cdr3_aa: CASSPRRETEAFF; cdr3_nt: TGTGCCAGCAGCCCGCGGAGGGAGACTGAAGCTTTCTTT
j_call: TRBJ2-3; v_call: TRBV2; d_call: TRBD1; clone_size: once; cdr3_aa: CASSQGQGVTDTQYF; cdr3_nt: TGTGCCAGCAGTCAAGGACAGGGGGTCACAGATACGCAGTATTTT
j_call: TRBJ1-1; v_call: TRBV28; d_call: .; clone_size: .; cdr3_aa: CASSGGLREAFF; cdr3_nt: TGTGCCAGCTCGGGGGGCTTACGCGAAGCTTTCTTT
j_call: TRBJ2-2; v_call: TRBV27; d_call: .; clone_size: .; cdr3_aa: CASTPTGAGTGELFF; cdr3_nt: TGTGCCAGCACCCCCACGGGGGCGGGTACCGGGGAGCTGTTTTTT
j_call: TRBJ1-2; v_call: TRBV5-1; d_call: .; clone_size: .; cdr3_aa: CASSESNYGYTF; cdr3_nt: TGCGCCAGCAGTGAGTCTAACTATGGCTACACCTTC
j_call: TRBJ2-6; v_call: TRBV6-6; d_call: .; clone_size: .; cdr3_aa: CASRDQGSGANVLTF; cdr3_nt: TGTGCCAGCAGAGATCAGGGGTCCGGGGCCAACGTCCTGACTTTC
j_call: TRBJ2-2; v_call: TRBV27; d_call: TRBD1; clone_size: .; cdr3_aa: CASSTPGQGKAGELFF; cdr3_nt: TGTGCCAGCAGTACTCCGGGACAGGGGAAGGCCGGGGAGCTGTTTTTT
j_call: TRBJ2-5; v_call: TRBV5-1; d_call: .; clone_size: once; cdr3_aa: CASSFGREETQYF; cdr3_nt: TGCGCCAGCAGCTTTGGGCGGGAAGAGACCCAGTACTTC
j_call: TRBJ2-7; v_call: TRBV19; d_call: TRBD2; clone_size: once; cdr3_aa: CASSTPTSESYEQYF; cdr3_nt: TGTGCCAGTAGTACCCCGACTAGCGAGAGCTACGAGCAGTACTTC